One and the same sample provided the 19 T cell receptor beta chains below, sequenced in a study of blood T cell repertoires in COVID-19. Libraries were prepared by immunoSEQ multiplex PCR; TCRdb keeps only in-frame clonotypes and omits some of them. The table includes approximately 360,000 clones, approximately 87% detected once. The specimen was PBMCs or T cells enriched from blood (not recorded which). Receptor source: a woman younger than 45 with acute COVID-19.

The chain recombines TRBV10-3 with TRBJ2-3, with unresolved D. Germline V gives CDR1 ENHRY, CDR2 SYGVKD. V was shortened by 2 bases and J by 1 base, with 22 bases between the two germline ends. There are 19 residues in the CDR3. The CDR3 bases are TGTGCCATCAGTGAGGGCGACTTAAATAAGATGGTGGGCACAGATACGCAGTATTTT. As protein: CAISEGDLNKMVGTDTQYF.

This rearrangement joins TRBV4-1 to TRBJ2-7, with D maybe TRBD1 (5 bases). This CDR3 is 16 amino acids long. Germline V gene data show CDR1 as MGHRA and CDR2 as YSYEKL. Trimming took 2 bases from V and 0 from J, leaving 14 bases between them. The CDR3 coding sequence is TGCGCCAGCAGCCAACCGACAGAAAAGAACTCCTACGAGCAGTACTTC. This gives the protein CASSQPTEKNSYEQYF.

The V and J genes are TRBV5-1 and TRBJ1-2; TRBD1 agrees at 9 bases. From germline, CDR1 is SGHRS and CDR2 YFSETQ. This CDR3 is built from 14 residues. Germline trimming cut 4 bases from V and 4 bases from J; bases unmatched to any gene: 5. The CDR3 nucleotides are TGCGCCAGCAGCGCCCGGGACAGGGTCTATGGCTACACCTTC. As protein: CASSARDRVYGYTF.

The chain carries TRBV5-1 and TRBJ2-5; TRBD1 agrees at 9 bases. The J segment lost 5 bases and the V segment lost 4 bases, leaving 6 bases of the junction unmatched. This CDR3 spans 14 amino acids. Per germline, CDR1 SGHRS and CDR2 YFSETQ. CDR3 sequence: CASSRDRAGETQYF. The DNA for the CDR3 is TGCGCCAGCAGCAGGGACAGGGCTGGGGAGACCCAGTACTTC.

To note about this clone: A read error may account for a junction end that differs from germline. J is TRBJ2-1 and V is TRBV2; a weak D match, TRBD2 (6 bases). The CDR3 has 12 amino acids. Germline V gene data show CDR1 as SNHLY and CDR2 as FYNNEI. CDR3 in DNA: TGTGCCAGCAGTGGATTAGGGGACTTGCTGCTCTTC. It encodes CASSGLGDLLLF.

Comments on this clone: An end of the junction differs from the germline gene, which may be a read error. The genes are TRBV6-1 and TRBJ1-6; possibly TRBD1 for D (5 bases). Germline loops: CDR1 MNHNS, CDR2 SASEGT. The CDR3 runs to 15 residues. CDR3: CASREGHVYNSPLHF. CDR3 in DNA: TGTGCCAGCAGGGAAGGACATGTTTATAATTCACCCCTCCACTTT.

V and J are TRBV9 and TRBJ1-1; D gene unclear. The CDR3 is made up of 14 amino acids. V gave up 5 bases and J gave up 3 bases, with 14 bases separating them. The germline gives CDR1 SGDLS, CDR2 YYNGEE. CDR3 loop: CASSGTREDTEAFF. The CDR3 nucleotides are TGTGCCAGCAGTGGAACGAGGGAGGACACTGAAGCTTTCTTT. Together with reference TRBV9 and TRBJ1-1, the CDR3 gives the full variable domain: DSGVTQTPKHLITATGQRVTLRCSPRSGDLSVYWYQQSLDQGLQFLIQYYNGEERAKGNILERFSAQQFPDLHSELNLSSLELGDSALYFCASSGTREDTEAFFGQGTRLTVV.

A note on this clone: At the DNA level, this CDR3 is encoded by other sequences in the same sample as well. V usage is TRBV24-1 and J usage is TRBJ2-2; D is uncertain. The germline V and J ends were trimmed by 4 bases and 3 bases, with 5 bases remaining between them. This CDR3 comprises 13 residues. The germline gives CDR1 KGHDR, CDR2 SFDVKD. CDR3 protein: CATSDPYTGELFF. The CDR3 coding sequence is TGTGCCACCAGTGACCCTTACACCGGGGAGCTGTTTTTT.

In its sample, this clone was seen once. This chain uses TRBV6-9 with TRBJ1-2, with 7 bases aligning to TRBD1. With V trimmed by 3 bases and J by 7 bases, 8 bases remained unmatched. The CDR3 totals 14 residues. Germline CDR1 MNHGY, CDR2 SVAAGI. DNA of the CDR3: TGTGCCAGCAGTTACCCCCCAGGGGGTGGTGGCTACACCTTC. It translates to CASSYPPGGGGYTF.

CDR3 protein: CASSTRLGGNYGYTF. CDR3 in DNA: TGTGCCAGCAGTACGCGACTGGGAGGGAACTATGGCTACACCTTC. This sequence joins TRBV28 and TRBJ1-2, with unresolved D. The CDR3 runs 15 residues. V gave up 5 bases and J gave up 2 bases, with 15 bases separating them. Germline V gene sequence: CDR1 MDHEN, CDR2 SYDVKM.

This clone was recorded only once. V is TRBV30 and J is TRBJ1-4, with D perhaps TRBD1 (5 bases). The CDR3 is 13 residues long. Trimming took off 3 bases at V and 11 bases at J, with 16 bases between the two ends. Germline assignment: CDR1 GTSNPN and CDR2 SVGIG (reference sequence). CDR3 in DNA: TGTGCCTGGAGATACGATCTGCGGGGGAAACTGTTTTTT. Encoded protein: CAWRYDLRGKLFF.

The chain uses TRBV11-2 and TRBJ2-1, with 9 bases lining up with TRBD1. The CDR3 is 14 residues long. The junction had 4 bases not matched to a gene; V was cut back by 3 bases and J by 7 bases. Germline V gene data show CDR1 as SGHAT and CDR2 as FQNNGV. The CDR3 sequence: CASSFRDRVNEQFF. CDR3 DNA: TGTGCCAGCAGCTTCCGGGACAGGGTTAATGAGCAGTTCTTC.

This chain connects TRBV19 to TRBJ2-7; TRBD1 matches 8 bases. With 5 bases clipped from V and 5 bases from J, the junction kept 17 bases outside the gene matches. In germline, CDR1 is LNHDA, CDR2 SQIVND (reference sequence). The CDR3 length is 17 residues. CDR3 region: CASSAYPRTGRGHEQYF. The CDR3 DNA sequence: TGTGCCAGTAGTGCTTACCCACGGACAGGGAGAGGGCACGAGCAGTACTTC. The whole variable domain, filled in from reference TRBV19 and TRBJ2-7, reads DGGITQSPKYLFRKEGQNVTLSCEQNLNHDAMYWYRQDPGQGLRLIYYSQIVNDFQKGDIAEGYSVSREKKESFPLTVTSAQKNPTAFYLCASSAYPRTGRGHEQYFGPGTRLTVT.

The chain is built from TRBV4-1 and TRBJ2-2; possible D gene TRBD2, 6 bases. The CDR3 has 18 residues. The V and J ends lost 0 bases and 5 bases respectively, with 19 bases between them. The germline gives CDR1 MGHRA, CDR2 YSYEKL. Written as DNA, the CDR3 is TGCGCCAGCAGCCAAGAAGGGATTAGCGGATACGAAACCGGGGAGCTGTTTTTT. It yields the protein CASSQEGISGYETGELFF.

The chain uses TRBV20-1 and TRBJ2-3; D remains ambiguous. Trimming took 3 bases from V and 3 from J, leaving 4 bases between them. Germline V gene sequence: CDR1 DFQATT, CDR2 SNEGSKA (reference sequence). This CDR3 has 11 residues. The chain's CDR3 is CSASHTDTQYF. CDR3 coding DNA: TGCAGTGCTAGCCATACAGATACGCAGTATTTT.

The chain employs TRBV30 and TRBJ1-2; 7 bases match TRBD1. The CDR3 extends over 10 amino acids. The ends lost 7 bases at V and 6 bases at J; junction bases unmatched: 2. Germline assignment: CDR1 GTSNPN and CDR2 SVGIG (reference sequence). The CDR3: CASQGDGYTF. The DNA of the CDR3 is TGTGCCTCGCAGGGGGATGGCTACACCTTC.

V and J are TRBV15 and TRBJ2-7; the match to TRBD2 covers 9 bases. Per the germline V gene, CDR1 is LNHNV and CDR2 is YYDKDF (reference sequence). CDR3 length: 16 amino acids. V was pared by 0 bases and J by 6 bases, with 9 bases of the junction left unmatched. The CDR3: CATSREAPGLAFEQYF. The CDR3 DNA is TGTGCCACCAGCAGAGAAGCCCCGGGACTAGCCTTCGAGCAGTACTTC.

The CDR3 is CASSLLGQYNEKLFF. DNA for the CDR3: TGCGCCAGCAGCTTGTTGGGACAGTACAATGAAAAACTGTTTTTT. The chain uses TRBV5-1 and TRBJ1-4; 7 bases are a match to TRBD1. Trimming at V came to 1 base and at J to 5 bases, leaving 5 bases not matched to a gene. Germline V gene sequence: CDR1 SGHRS, CDR2 YFSETQ. The CDR3 has 15 amino acids.

DNA of the CDR3: TGTGCCAGCAGCTCTAGCGGGGGGGATGATACGCAGTATTTT. This sequence encodes CASSSSGGDDTQYF. V gene TRBV11-2 combines with J gene TRBJ2-3, with TRBD2 matching 12 bases. CDR1 is SGHAT, CDR2 FQNNGV, per germline. There are 14 residues in the CDR3. J lost 6 bases, V lost 4 bases, and 2 bases had no gene match.